Below, 26 T cell receptor beta chains from the same sample are listed, as sequenced in a study of beta chain features in type 1 diabetes. The sequenced template was cDNA made from the entire isolated RNA. Repertoires were generated with immunoSEQ multiplex PCR, while TCRdb's copy carries only in-frame clones and drops some. The sample lists 250,000 to 300,000 clones, 8% seen once, with more than 0.8% in the top ten. Input material: central memory CD4+ T cells from blood. The receptors here all came from a woman aged 18-30 years in good health.

A note on this clone: Distinct nucleotide sequences in the sample also encode this CDR3. The chain joins TRBV29-1 to TRBJ2-7; 7 nucleotides align to TRBD2. In germline, CDR1 is SQVTM, CDR2 ANQGSEA. V lost 3 bases and J lost 0; bases outside the gene matches: 17. The CDR3 extends over 18 amino acids. CDR3 in amino acids: CSVDLVSEASGLSYEQYF. CDR3 nucleotides: TGCAGCGTTGATCTTGTCTCAGAGGCTAGCGGCCTCTCCTACGAGCAGTACTTC.

This clone was counted at least ten times. The chain is built from TRBV2 and TRBJ1-5; D call uncertain. CDR1 is SNHLY and CDR2 is FYNNEI in the germline V gene. Trimming took 4 bases from V and 6 from J, leaving 7 bases between them. CDR3 length: 12 amino acids. In DNA form, the CDR3 reads TGTGCCAGCAGTGCTCGGGGTCAGCCCCAGCATTTT. It translates to CASSARGQPQHF.

V gene TRBV11-3 combines with J gene TRBJ1-2; 8 bases line up with TRBD1. The CDR3 totals 16 residues. Germline assignment: CDR1 SGHNT and CDR2 YENEEA. Trimming cost V 3 bases and J 0 bases; bases outside gene matches: 6. The DNA for the CDR3 is TGTGCCAGCAGCTTCGGACAGGGACGAACTAACTATGGCTACACCTTC. It translates to CASSFGQGRTNYGYTF.

The CDR3 DNA follows: TGTGCCAGCAGCTTTACCCTTCGCACAGATACGCAGTATTTT. It is translated as CASSFTLRTDTQYF. The chain links TRBV5-8 to TRBJ2-3, with D hard to call. In germline, CDR1 is SGHTS, CDR2 YDEGEE. The CDR3 is 14 residues long. The V gene lost 2 bases and the J gene lost 1 base, with 8 bases spanning the gap.

This clone occurred a few times. This rearrangement joins TRBV5-6 to TRBJ1-5, with a tentative D call TRBD1 (6 bases). Germline V gives CDR1 SGHDT, CDR2 YYEEEE. V lost 4 bases and J 5 bases, leaving 22 bases between the germline ends. This CDR3 has 17 residues. Here the CDR3 reads CASSKFRSGQGYQPQHF. The CDR3 DNA follows: TGTGCCAGCAGCAAATTTAGGTCGGGACAAGGGTATCAGCCCCAGCATTTT.

Ten or more counts support this clone. This chain connects TRBV27 to TRBJ1-3; TRBD1 might be the D (6 bases). The V end lost 6 bases, the J end lost 3 bases, and 15 bases lay between the germline ends. The CDR3 has 15 residues. CDR1 is MNHEY, CDR2 SMNVEV, per germline (reference sequence). As DNA, the CDR3 is TGTGCCAGCAGGTCCACAGGGAAAGGTGGAAACACCATATATTTT. Its translation is CASRSTGKGGNTIYF.

The chain links TRBV25-1 to TRBJ1-4; possible D gene TRBD1, 5 bases. The V gene lost 3 bases and the J gene lost 4 bases, with 12 bases spanning the gap. Looked up from germline, CDR1 is MGHDK and CDR2 is SYGVNS. This CDR3 spans 15 amino acids. CDR3 amino acids: CASSDPTAFNEKLFF. CDR3 in DNA: TGTGCCAGCAGTGACCCGACAGCCTTTAATGAAAAACTGTTTTTT.

This clone has only a few counts. Within the sample, other DNA sequences also encode this same CDR3. The V gene is TRBV7-2, the J gene TRBJ1-5, with D possibly matching TRBD1 (5 bases). The V and J ends lost 3 bases and 4 bases respectively, with 7 bases between them. The V gene's germline CDR1 is SGHTA and CDR2 FQGNSA. This CDR3 comprises 13 residues. Written as DNA, the CDR3 is TGTGCCAGCAGCTTGAGGGGTAATCAGCCCCAGCATTTT. Protein product: CASSLRGNQPQHF. The full variable domain, its missing parts supplied by reference TRBV7-2 and TRBJ1-5, is GAGVSQSPSNKVTEKGKDVELRCDPISGHTALYWYRQSLGQGLEFLIYFQGNSAPDKSGLPSDRFSAERTGGSVSTLTIQRTQQEDSAVYLCASSLRGNQPQHFGDGTRLSIL.

This chain links TRBV7-9 with TRBJ2-5, with TRBD1 identical over 10 bases. This CDR3 is built from 17 residues. CDR1 is SEHNR and CDR2 is FQNEAQ in the germline V gene (reference sequence). The V and J ends lost 0 bases and 4 bases, in that order; junction bases with no gene match: 8. The CDR3 spells CASSLAGQGIVRETQYF. CDR3 DNA sequence: TGTGCCAGCAGCTTAGCGGGACAGGGGATAGTACGAGAGACCCAGTACTTC.

There are a few counts of this clone. The gene calls are TRBV30 and TRBJ2-4; TRBD2 is a possible D gene (5 bases). Deletions cut 0 bases from V and 12 bases from J, with 15 bases between. Per the germline V gene, CDR1 is GTSNPN and CDR2 is SVGIG (reference sequence). This CDR3 region has 13 residues. The CDR3 nucleotides read TGTGCCTGGAGTGTACGGCGAGGGATGGATCAGTACTTC. As protein: CAWSVRRGMDQYF.

DNA of the CDR3: TGTGCCAGCAGCCCTCAGGGTGATACGCAGTATTTT. As protein: CASSPQGDTQYF. The chain uses TRBV7-2 and TRBJ2-3; perhaps TRBD1 as D (5 bases). CDR1 is SGHTA, CDR2 FQGNSA, per germline. This CDR3 region has 12 residues. The ends were cut back, 5 bases at V and 6 bases at J, with 9 bases in the middle. The full variable domain, in which reference TRBV7-2 and TRBJ2-3 provide the parts outside the CDR3, is GAGVSQSPSNKVTEKGKDVELRCDPISGHTALYWYRQSLGQGLEFLIYFQGNSAPDKSGLPSDRFSAERTGGSVSTLTIQRTQQEDSAVYLCASSPQGDTQYFGPGTRLTVL.

This rearrangement joins TRBV29-1 to TRBJ2-2; 8 nucleotides match TRBD1. Germline CDR1 is SQVTM and CDR2 is ANQGSEA. This CDR3 has 14 amino acids. J was trimmed by 0 bases and V by 4 bases; bases with no gene match: 1. The CDR3 DNA is TGCAGCGTTGCAGGGGGCCCGAACACCGGGGAGCTGTTTTTT. Its translation: CSVAGGPNTGELFF.

This rearrangement joins TRBV6-6 to TRBJ2-7; D gene ambiguous. The CDR3 length is 11 residues. V shed 10 bases and J shed 5 bases, with 12 bases lying between them. In germline, CDR1 is MNHNY, CDR2 SVGAGI (reference sequence). CDR3 nucleotides: TGTGCCACCCTCAAGACGGACGAGCAGTACTTC. It is translated as CATLKTDEQYF.

This clone was seen a handful of times. The V gene is TRBV14, the J gene TRBJ1-6; possible D gene TRBD1, 6 bases. V was shortened by 5 bases and J by 2 bases, with 13 bases between the two germline ends. Germline CDR1 and CDR2: SGHDN and FVKESK. The CDR3 spans 16 residues. The CDR3 DNA sequence: TGTGCCAGCAGCGGTGGCAGGGGAACCTATAATTCACCCCTCCACTTT. As protein: CASSGGRGTYNSPLHF.

This clone has more than one count but fewer than ten. The chain is built from TRBV11-1 and TRBJ2-7; 10 bases are a match to TRBD2. V shed 8 bases, J shed 4 bases, and the junction held 8 bases outside the gene matches. There are 14 residues in the CDR3. Germline V gives CDR1 SGHAT, CDR2 FQDESV (reference sequence). CDR3 coding DNA: TGTGCCAGCGGGCTAGCGGGAGTTGGGTACGAGCAGTACTTC. Amino acids: CASGLAGVGYEQYF.

This clone has only a few counts. The gene calls are TRBV7-2 and TRBJ2-3; no clear D gene. The CDR3 is 12 amino acids. Germline V gene sequence: CDR1 SGHTA, CDR2 FQGNSA. Trimming took off 5 bases at V and 9 bases at J, with 12 bases between the two ends. The CDR3 DNA sequence: TGTGCCAGCAGCCTGCCCCCCGGGACGCAGTATTTT. The encoded protein is CASSLPPGTQYF.

This clone occurred a few times. V usage is TRBV5-1 and J usage is TRBJ2-7; no definite D call. Trimming removed 0 bases from V and 3 bases from J, with 10 bases in between. This CDR3 is built from 14 residues. Germline V lookup: CDR1 SGHRS, CDR2 YFSETQ. CDR3 DNA: TGCGCCAGCAGCTTGGGCCACTCCAGCTACGAGCAGTACGTC. Encoded protein: CASSLGHSSYEQYV.

This clone was detected only a few times. Different DNA sequences within this sample yield the same CDR3. The V and J genes are TRBV7-2 and TRBJ2-5; 9 bases map to TRBD2. Germline CDR1 reads SGHTA; CDR2 reads FQGNSA. The ends lost 2 bases at V and 5 bases at J; junction bases unmatched: 0. There are 13 residues in the CDR3. CDR3 nucleotide sequence: TGTGCCAGCAGCTTAAGCGGGAGGGAGACCCAGTACTTC. Amino acid sequence: CASSLSGRETQYF.

CDR3 coding DNA: TGTGCCAGCAGCCCACCGGGACTAGCGGGGGGGAAATCCCAAGAGACCCAGTACTTC. As protein: CASSPPGLAGGKSQETQYF. The rearrangement uses TRBV7-3 and TRBJ2-5; 16 positions match TRBD2. This CDR3 is 19 amino acids long. CDR1 and CDR2 (germline): SGHTA, FQGTGA. The V and J ends lost 5 bases and 1 base, in that order; junction bases with no gene match: 10.

This clone was seen a handful of times. The chain carries TRBV5-6 and TRBJ2-1; D is ambiguous. V was clipped by 1 base and J by 8 bases, with 4 bases between them. The CDR3 length is 11 residues. Germline-derived CDR1 and CDR2 are SGHDT and YYEEEE. CDR3 sequence reads: CASSLLHEQFF. The DNA for the CDR3 is TGTGCCAGCAGCTTGCTCCATGAGCAGTTCTTC.

At least ten counts were recorded for this clone. The rearrangement joins TRBV2 to TRBJ2-7, with D hard to call. Germline CDR1 SNHLY, CDR2 FYNNEI. CDR3 length: 10 amino acids. Trimming took off 3 bases at V and 3 bases at J, with 0 bases between the two ends. In nucleotides, the CDR3 is TGTGCCAGCAGTGACTACGAGCAGTACTTC. This encodes CASSDYEQYF.

The rearrangement uses TRBV7-2 and TRBJ2-7, with 14 bases lining up with TRBD2. Germline V gene sequence: CDR1 SGHTA, CDR2 FQGNSA. The J segment lost 1 base and the V segment lost 5 bases, leaving 1 base of the junction unmatched. The CDR3 sequence is 15 residues long. The CDR3 region is CASSRTSGGSYEQYV. The DNA of the CDR3 is TGTGCCAGCAGCAGGACTAGCGGGGGGTCCTACGAGCAGTACGTC.

This clone was counted between two and nine times. The rearrangement joins TRBV4-3 to TRBJ2-3; D is unresolved. Per the germline V gene, CDR1 is LGHNA and CDR2 is YSLEER. Trimming took off 1 base at V and 8 bases at J, with 13 bases between the two ends. The CDR3 sequence is 14 residues long. The CDR3 here is CASSQGTSVSTQYF. CDR3 DNA sequence: TGCGCCAGCAGCCAAGGAACGAGTGTCAGTACGCAGTATTTT.

This clone was counted only a few times. The chain couples TRBV27 to TRBJ1-1; D is undetermined. Germline-derived CDR1 and CDR2 are MNHEY and SMNVEV (reference sequence). The V end lost 2 bases, the J end lost 0 bases, and 10 bases lay between the germline ends. The CDR3 spans 15 residues. In DNA form, the CDR3 reads TGTGCCAGCAGTTTAAGCCGGGTTATGAACACTGAAGCTTTCTTT. This sequence encodes CASSLSRVMNTEAFF.

This clone was counted between two and nine times. This chain links TRBV7-8 with TRBJ1-1, with 11 bases that match TRBD1. The CDR3 spans 17 residues. The V gene end was trimmed by 7 bases and the J gene end by 3 bases; junction bases not matched to a gene: 13. Per the germline V gene, CDR1 is SGHVS and CDR2 is FQNEAQ. CDR3 nucleotide sequence: TGTGCCAGCATCACCGGACAGGGGGCAACGCTGGACACTGAAGCTTTCTTT. Encoded protein: CASITGQGATLDTEAFF.

The chain combines TRBV14 with TRBJ2-5; 9 positions agree with TRBD1. The CDR3 consists of 14 residues. The germline gives CDR1 SGHDN, CDR2 FVKESK. V dropped 4 bases and J dropped 9; count of bases not matched to a gene: 9. The CDR3, as DNA: TGTGCCAGCAGCCGAGTAAGACAGGGGGGTGCCCAGTACTTC. This codes for CASSRVRQGGAQYF.